The sequence of this TCR beta chain was determined in a study of blood T cell repertoires in COVID-19. Study-wide background: COVID-19 samples, acute and convalescent, were from the United States, Italy and Spain.

The CDR3 contains 17 residues. Trimming pared 0 bases from V and 1 base from J, leaving 13 bases between. Germline V gene lookup returns CDR1 MGHRA and CDR2 YSYEKL. In the original processing: How many nucleated cells were present was estimated from reference gene primer amplification. Profiling relied on immunoSEQ multiplex PCR, and the TCRdb table lists in-frame clones only, not all of them. V, J and clone size are taken as reported in that table, and D and trimming were inferred from the DNA itself. The sample has tens of thousands of clones, about 78% seen once. The V and J genes are TRBV4-1 and TRBJ1-5; D is perhaps TRBD1 (6 bases). The source material was peripheral blood. The origin of this receptor is a man in his sixties or seventies with active or convalescent COVID-19. CDR3 residues: CASSQEFQGMSNQPQHF. CDR3 bases: TGCGCCAGCAGCCAAGAATTCCAGGGGATGAGCAATCAGCCCCAGCATTTT.